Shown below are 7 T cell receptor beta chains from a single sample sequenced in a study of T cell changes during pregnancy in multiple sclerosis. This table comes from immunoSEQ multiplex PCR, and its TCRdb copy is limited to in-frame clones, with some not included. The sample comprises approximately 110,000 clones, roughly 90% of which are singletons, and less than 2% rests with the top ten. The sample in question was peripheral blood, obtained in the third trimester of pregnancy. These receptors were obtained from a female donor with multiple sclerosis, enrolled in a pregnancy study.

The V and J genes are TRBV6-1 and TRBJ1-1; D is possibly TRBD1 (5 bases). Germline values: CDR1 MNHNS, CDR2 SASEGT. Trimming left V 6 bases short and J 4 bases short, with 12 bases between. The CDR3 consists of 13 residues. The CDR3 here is CASSLQVPTEAFF. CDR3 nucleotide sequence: TGTGCCAGCAGCCTACAGGTTCCCACTGAAGCTTTCTTT.

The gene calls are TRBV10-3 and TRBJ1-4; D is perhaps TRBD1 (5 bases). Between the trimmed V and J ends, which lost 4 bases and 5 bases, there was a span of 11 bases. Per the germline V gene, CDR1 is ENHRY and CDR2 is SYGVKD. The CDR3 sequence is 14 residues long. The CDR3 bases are TGTGCCATCAGTGCCTCTCAGGGAAATGAAAAACTGTTTTTT. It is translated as CAISASQGNEKLFF.

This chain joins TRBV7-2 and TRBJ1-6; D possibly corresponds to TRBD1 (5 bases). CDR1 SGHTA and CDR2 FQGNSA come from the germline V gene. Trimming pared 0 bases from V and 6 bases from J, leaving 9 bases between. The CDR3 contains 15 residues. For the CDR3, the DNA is TGTGCCAGCAGCTTAGCCCCGGGACTTAATTCACCCCTCCACTTT. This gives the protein CASSLAPGLNSPLHF.

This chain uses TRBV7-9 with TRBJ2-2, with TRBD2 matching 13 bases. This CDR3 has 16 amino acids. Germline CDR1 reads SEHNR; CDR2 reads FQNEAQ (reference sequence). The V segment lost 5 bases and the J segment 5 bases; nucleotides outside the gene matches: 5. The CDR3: CASSRGTSGETGELFF. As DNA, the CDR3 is TGTGCCAGCAGCCGAGGGACTAGCGGGGAAACCGGGGAGCTGTTTTTT.

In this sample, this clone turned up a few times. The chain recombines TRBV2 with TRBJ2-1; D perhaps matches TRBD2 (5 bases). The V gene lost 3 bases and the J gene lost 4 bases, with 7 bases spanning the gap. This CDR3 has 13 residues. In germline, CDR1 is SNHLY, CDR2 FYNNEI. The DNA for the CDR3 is TGTGCCAGCAGTGAGAGAGGGTACAATGAGCAGTTCTTC. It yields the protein CASSERGYNEQFF.

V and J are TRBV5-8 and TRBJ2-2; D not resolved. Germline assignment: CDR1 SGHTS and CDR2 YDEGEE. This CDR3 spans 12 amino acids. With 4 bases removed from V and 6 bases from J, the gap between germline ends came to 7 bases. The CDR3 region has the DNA TGTGCCAGCAGCCTCAGTCCCGGGGAGCTGTTTTTT. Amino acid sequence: CASSLSPGELFF.

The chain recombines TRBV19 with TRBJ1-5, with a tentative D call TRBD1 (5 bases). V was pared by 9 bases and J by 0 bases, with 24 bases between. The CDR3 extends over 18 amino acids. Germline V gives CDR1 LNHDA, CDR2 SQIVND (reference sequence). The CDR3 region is CASRPRDSSTYSNQPQHF. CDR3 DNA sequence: TGTGCCAGCAGACCGCGGGACTCTAGCACGTATAGCAATCAGCCCCAGCATTTT.